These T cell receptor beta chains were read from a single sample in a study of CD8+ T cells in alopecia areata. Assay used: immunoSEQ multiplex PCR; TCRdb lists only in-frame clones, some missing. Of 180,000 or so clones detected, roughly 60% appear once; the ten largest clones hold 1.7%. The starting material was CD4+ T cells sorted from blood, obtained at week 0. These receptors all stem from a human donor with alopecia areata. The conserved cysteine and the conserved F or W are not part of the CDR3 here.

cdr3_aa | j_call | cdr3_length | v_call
SVVGTGRDQPQH | TRBJ1-5 | 12 | TRBV29-1
AWNRGLAPDTQY | TRBJ2-3 | 12 | TRBV30
ASGQGSYEQY | TRBJ2-7 | 10 | TRBV10-3
ASSLMGGRVENEQF | TRBJ2-1 | 14 | TRBV7-2
ATRSAADEQF | TRBJ2-1 | 10 | TRBV11-3
AWRLRTGKNSPLH | TRBJ1-6 | 13 | TRBV30
ASSLAGGQEKLF | TRBJ1-4 | 12 | TRBV5-1
AWSSGGQGFYNEQF | TRBJ2-1 | 14 | TRBV30
ASSLEGGQLEKLF | TRBJ1-4 | 13 | TRBV11-2
ALHRDSSGNTIY | TRBJ1-3 | 12 | TRBV30
ASSESGDLPLH | TRBJ1-6 | 11 | TRBV6-1
SVVEGGFTEAF | TRBJ1-1 | 11 | TRBV29-1
ASSGTSGDGTQY | TRBJ2-5 | 12 | TRBV5-1
AWSVPLPTYNEQF | TRBJ2-1 | 13 | TRBV30
AWSQGLGEQY | TRBJ2-7 | 10 | TRBV30
AWSRGQYEKLF | TRBJ1-4 | 11 | TRBV30
SVVAVETQY | TRBJ2-5 | 9 | TRBV29-1
ASSEAPLAGGSDTQY | TRBJ2-3 | 15 | TRBV2
AWSPDRGLFGYT | TRBJ1-2 | 12 | TRBV30
SVDGNTGELF | TRBJ2-2 | 10 | TRBV29-1
ASSDTSGGANEQF | TRBJ2-1 | 13 | TRBV6-4
ASSLESGGGEAF | TRBJ1-1 | 12 | TRBV7-9
ASMGTPSPSPLH | TRBJ1-6 | 12 | TRBV19
ASSLGGEANYGYT | TRBJ1-2 | 13 | TRBV5-6
ASSLARRGQAEAF | TRBJ1-1 | 13 | TRBV7-6
ASSLGFLAFDTQY | TRBJ2-3 | 13 | TRBV7-2
AWQDSNQPQH | TRBJ1-5 | 10 | TRBV30